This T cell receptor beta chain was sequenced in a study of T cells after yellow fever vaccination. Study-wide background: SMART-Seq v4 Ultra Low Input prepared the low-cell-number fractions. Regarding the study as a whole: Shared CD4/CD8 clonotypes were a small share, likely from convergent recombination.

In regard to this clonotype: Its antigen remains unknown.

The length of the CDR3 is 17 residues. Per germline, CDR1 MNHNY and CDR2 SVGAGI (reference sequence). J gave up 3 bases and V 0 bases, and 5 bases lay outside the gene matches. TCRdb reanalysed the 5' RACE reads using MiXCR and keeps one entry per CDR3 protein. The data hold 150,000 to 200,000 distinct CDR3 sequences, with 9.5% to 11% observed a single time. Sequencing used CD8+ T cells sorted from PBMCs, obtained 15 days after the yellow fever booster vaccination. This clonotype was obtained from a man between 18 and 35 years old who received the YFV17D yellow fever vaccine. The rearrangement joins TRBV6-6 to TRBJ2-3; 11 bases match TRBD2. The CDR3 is CASSYSLAGGPTDTQYF. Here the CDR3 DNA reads TGTGCCAGCAGTTACTCATTAGCGGGGGGGCCGACAGATACGCAGTATTTT.